This TCR beta chain was sequenced in a study of cytomegalovirus exposure and HLA in healthy donors. Primers included in the PCR were 60 Vbeta and 13 Jbeta primers. The repertoire was sequenced with immunoSEQ multiplex PCR; TCRdb's copy has only in-frame clones and lacks some. The sample holds fewer than 120,000 clones, approximately 86% seen once. This clone occurred a few times. This CDR3 has 16 residues. V was clipped by 0 bases and J by 0 bases; unmatched bases: 4. In germline, CDR1 is SGHRS, CDR2 YFSETQ. The receptor was isolated from a man in his forties in good health and CMV-seronegative. Sample: PBMCs. This rearrangement joins TRBV5-1 to TRBJ2-7, with 9 bases fitting TRBD1. The CDR3 spells CASSLGGTGSSYEQYF. The CDR3 coding sequence is TGCGCCAGCAGCTTGGGTGGGACAGGGAGCTCCTACGAGCAGTACTTC. The whole variable domain, remainder taken from reference TRBV5-1 and TRBJ2-7, is KAGVTQTPRYLIKTRGQQVTLSCSPISGHRSVSWYQQTPGQGLQFLFEYFSETQRNKGNFPGRFSGRQFSNSRSEMNVSTLELGDSALYLCASSLGGTGSSYEQYFGPGTRLTVT.